This TCR beta chain came from a study of shared clonotypes between healthy human individuals. Deep-level running was used for the assay. The assay was immunoSEQ multiplex PCR, and TCRdb's table has in-frame clones only and misses some. The sample contains 2,500,000 or so clones, 93% of which appear only once. This CDR3 spans 17 amino acids. Germline values: CDR1 KGHSH, CDR2 LQKENI. The V segment lost 3 bases and the J segment 2 bases; nucleotides outside the gene matches: 11. All of the donors resided in Nashville, Tennessee, and each was a Caucasian adult. Sequenced material: naive CD4+ T cells from PBMCs. The subset was: CD45RA+ positively selected. The V and J genes are TRBV18 and TRBJ2-7; 9 bases line up with TRBD1. This receptor was obtained from a man between 18 and 29 years old in good health. Some clones in this sample may be carry-over from other donors' samples. The CDR3 DNA follows: TGTGCCAGCTCACCGCAACCGACAGGGGGGCCCACCTACGAGCAGTACTTC. Translation: CASSPQPTGGPTYEQYF.